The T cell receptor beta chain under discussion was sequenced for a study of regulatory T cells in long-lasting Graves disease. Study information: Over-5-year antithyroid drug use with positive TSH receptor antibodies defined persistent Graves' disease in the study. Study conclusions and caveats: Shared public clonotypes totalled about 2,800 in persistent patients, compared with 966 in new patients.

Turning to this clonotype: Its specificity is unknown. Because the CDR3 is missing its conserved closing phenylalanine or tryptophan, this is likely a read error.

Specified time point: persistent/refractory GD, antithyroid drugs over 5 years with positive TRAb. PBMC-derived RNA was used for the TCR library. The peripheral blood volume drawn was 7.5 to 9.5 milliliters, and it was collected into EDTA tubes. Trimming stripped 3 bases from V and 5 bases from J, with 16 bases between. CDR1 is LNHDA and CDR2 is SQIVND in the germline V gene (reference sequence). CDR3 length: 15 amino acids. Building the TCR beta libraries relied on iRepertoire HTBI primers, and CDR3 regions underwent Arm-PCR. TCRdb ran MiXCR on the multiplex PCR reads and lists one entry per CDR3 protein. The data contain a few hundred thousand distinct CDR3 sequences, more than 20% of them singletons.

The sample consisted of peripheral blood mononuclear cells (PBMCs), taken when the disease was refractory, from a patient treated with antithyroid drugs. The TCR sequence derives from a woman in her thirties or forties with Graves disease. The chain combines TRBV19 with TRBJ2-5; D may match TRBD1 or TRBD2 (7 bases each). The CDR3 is CASSIPAGGGETQYL. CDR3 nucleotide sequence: TGTGCCAGTAGTATTCCGGCAGGGGGGGGGGAGACCCAGTACCTC.